This entry lists 25 T cell receptor beta chains sequenced from one sample in a study of Ad26.COV2.S vaccination and SARS-CoV-2 variants. Treatment in this sample: about 20 received Ad26.COV2.S at low or high dose, single or two shots; about 5 received placebo; per-sample allocation not given. Sampling took place 63 days after the first vaccine or placebo injection. The method was immunoSEQ multiplex PCR; TCRdb's version includes in-frame clones alone and lacks a portion of them. This sample yields 380,000 or so clones, of which 80% to 90% are seen a single time; around 7.3% belongs to the top ten. The material sequenced was peripheral blood, taken in a trial of Ad26.COV2.S vaccine versus placebo. The receptors originated from a person aged 18-60 years who received the Ad26.COV2.S COVID-19 vaccine or a placebo.

This clone was counted only a few times. The rearrangement links TRBV5-1 to TRBJ2-7; D tentatively reads TRBD1 or TRBD2 (5 bases each). This CDR3 has 15 residues. Germline CDR1 reads SGHRS; CDR2 reads YFSETQ. V gave up 2 bases and J gave up 3 bases, with 15 bases separating them. The CDR3, as DNA: TGCGCCAGCAGCTTTGGGGGAGTGGAGGACTACGAGCAGTACTTC. It yields the protein CASSFGGVEDYEQYF.

The chain links TRBV5-1 to TRBJ2-4; the D is unclear. Deletions cut 0 bases from V and 7 bases from J, with 8 bases between. The CDR3 spans 13 residues. Germline-derived CDR1 and CDR2 are SGHRS and YFSETQ. CDR3 sequence reads: CASSLAELNIQYF. The CDR3 bases are TGCGCCAGCAGCTTGGCGGAACTGAACATTCAGTACTTC.

The chain joins TRBV7-6 to TRBJ2-3; weak D call: TRBD2 (6 bases). This CDR3 region has 17 residues. Trimming left V 3 bases short and J 6 bases short, with 22 bases between. Per germline, CDR1 SGHVS and CDR2 FNYEAQ. CDR3 region: CASSFGTGELSRDTQYF. The CDR3 nucleotides read TGTGCCAGCAGCTTTGGAACGGGGGAACTATCAAGGGATACGCAGTATTTT.

The chain uses TRBV6-5 and TRBJ1-1; D unclear. In germline, CDR1 is MNHEY, CDR2 SVGAGI. V was cut by 0 bases and J by 4 bases, with 6 bases left in between. The CDR3 has 13 amino acids. The CDR3 region is CASSYSGRTEAFF. As DNA, the CDR3 is TGTGCCAGCAGTTACTCAGGACGCACTGAAGCTTTCTTT.

The chain links TRBV27 to TRBJ2-1; 10 bases fit TRBD2. The CDR3 contains 15 residues. V lost 2 bases and J lost 8; bases outside the gene matches: 6. From germline, CDR1 is MNHEY and CDR2 SMNVEV (reference sequence). CDR3 in DNA: TGTGCCAGCAGTTTAACTCCTAGCGGGAGTCATGAGCAGTTCTTC. As protein: CASSLTPSGSHEQFF.

The chain uses TRBV7-2 and TRBJ2-5; D is unresolved. Looked up from germline, CDR1 is SGHTA and CDR2 is FQGNSA. The CDR3 sequence is 12 residues long. Trimming shortened V by 5 bases and J by 4 bases, and 8 bases separated the two germline ends. CDR3 in amino acids: CASSRGPETQYF. In DNA, the CDR3 is TGTGCCAGCAGCCGCGGCCCAGAGACCCAGTACTTC.

The gene calls are TRBV4-1 and TRBJ1-1; 9 bases fit TRBD1. This CDR3 has 15 residues. Germline CDR1 MGHRA, CDR2 YSYEKL. The V gene end was trimmed by 3 bases and the J gene end by 1 base; junction bases not matched to a gene: 3. The CDR3: CASSQVGQGNTEAFF. CDR3 in DNA: TGCGCCAGCAGCCAGGTGGGACAGGGGAACACTGAAGCTTTCTTT.

This chain connects TRBV7-2 to TRBJ2-1; D remains ambiguous. V was shortened by 1 base and J by 3 bases, with 7 bases between the two germline ends. The V gene's germline CDR1 is SGHTA and CDR2 FQGNSA. The length of the CDR3 is 14 residues. CDR3 loop: CASSLDGHYNEQFF. In DNA form, the CDR3 reads TGTGCCAGCAGCTTAGATGGCCACTACAATGAGCAGTTCTTC.

The genes are TRBV19 and TRBJ1-1; D ambiguous. V gave up 5 bases and J gave up 4 bases, with 14 bases separating them. The CDR3 is 14 residues long. The germline CDR1 and CDR2 sequences are LNHDA and SQIVND (reference sequence). CDR3 sequence: CASSPNVPGTEAFF. In DNA, the CDR3 is TGTGCCAGTAGTCCAAACGTACCGGGCACTGAAGCTTTCTTT.

This clone was counted at least ten times. The rearrangement links TRBV2 to TRBJ1-1, with D uncertain. Germline lookup yields CDR1 SNHLY and CDR2 FYNNEI. This CDR3 is built from 11 residues. Trimming shortened V by 6 bases and J by 6 bases, and 8 bases separated the two germline ends. CDR3 in amino acids: CASSYSSEAFF. The CDR3 nucleotides are TGTGCCAGCAGCTATTCCTCTGAAGCTTTCTTT.

The chain combines TRBV2 with TRBJ2-5; 11 nucleotides line up with TRBD2. This CDR3 spans 14 amino acids. Germline V gene lookup returns CDR1 SNHLY and CDR2 FYNNEI. Trimming at V came to 6 bases and at J to 2 bases, leaving 2 bases not matched to a gene. CDR3 amino acids: CASRRLAGQETQYF. Written as DNA, the CDR3 is TGTGCCAGCAGAAGACTAGCGGGACAAGAGACCCAGTACTTC.

This sequence joins TRBV9 and TRBJ1-1; perhaps TRBD1 as D (5 bases). The CDR3 is 13 residues long. CDR1 and CDR2 (germline): SGDLS, YYNGEE. The V and J ends lost 0 bases and 4 bases respectively, with 7 bases between them. CDR3 in amino acids: CASSVVGTTEAFF. CDR3 DNA sequence: TGTGCCAGCAGCGTAGTGGGGACCACTGAAGCTTTCTTT.

The gene calls are TRBV11-3 and TRBJ2-3; TRBD2 matches 10 bases. Germline V gene sequence: CDR1 SGHNT, CDR2 YENEEA. The CDR3 spans 16 residues. V shed 5 bases, J shed 0 bases, and the junction held 5 bases outside the gene matches. DNA for the CDR3: TGTGCCAGCAGCATTCTTAGCGGGGGGAGCACAGATACGCAGTATTTT. It translates to CASSILSGGSTDTQYF.

This clone was seen once. This rearrangement joins TRBV6-6 to TRBJ2-3, with TRBD2 matching over 12 bases. With 0 bases clipped from V and 5 bases from J, the junction kept 3 bases outside the gene matches. This CDR3 comprises 16 residues. Germline-derived CDR1 and CDR2 are MNHNY and SVGAGI (reference sequence). The CDR3 coding sequence is TGTGCCAGCAGTTACTCGAAACTAGCGGGGGGAGATACGCAGTATTTT. Its translation is CASSYSKLAGGDTQYF.

This clone was detected once. The CDR3 DNA reads as TGTGCCAGTGGGGGTTCCTATAATTCACCCCTCCACTTT. Its translation is CASGGSYNSPLHF. The V and J genes are TRBV5-5 and TRBJ1-6, with TRBD1 as a possible D gene (5 bases). The V end lost 8 bases, the J end lost 1 base, and 7 bases lay between the germline ends. Germline-derived CDR1 and CDR2 are SGHKS and YYEKEE (reference sequence). The CDR3 runs to 13 residues.

The V gene is TRBV6-6, the J gene TRBJ1-1, with a tentative D call TRBD1 (6 bases). This CDR3 is 14 amino acids long. From germline, CDR1 is MNHNY and CDR2 SVGAGI (reference sequence). Deletions cut 6 bases from V and 0 bases from J, with 11 bases between. Written as DNA, the CDR3 is TGTGCCAGCAGGGACACAGGGATGAACACTGAAGCTTTCTTT. Translation gives CASRDTGMNTEAFF.

V is TRBV27 and J is TRBJ2-1; tentatively, D is TRBD2 (5 bases). CDR1 is MNHEY and CDR2 is SMNVEV in the germline V gene (reference sequence). The CDR3 is 15 amino acids. Trimming took off 0 bases at V and 9 bases at J, with 15 bases between the two ends. The DNA of the CDR3 is TGTGCCAGCAGTTTATCGCTCCTTAGCGTTTTTGAGCAGTTCTTC. Encoded protein: CASSLSLLSVFEQFF.

The V and J genes are TRBV6-5 and TRBJ1-1; no firm D call. The CDR3 length is 15 residues. Germline V lookup: CDR1 MNHEY, CDR2 SVGAGI. Trimming removed 6 bases from V and 3 bases from J, with 17 bases in between. Here the CDR3 DNA reads TGTGCCAGCAGGACGGAAAGAGGGAGAGACACTGAAGCTTTCTTT. Translated: CASRTERGRDTEAFF.

The chain joins TRBV19 to TRBJ2-7, with D tentatively TRBD2 (5 bases). This CDR3 contains 14 residues. CDR1 is LNHDA, CDR2 SQIVND, per germline (reference sequence). V lost 4 bases and J 3 bases, leaving 13 bases between the germline ends. The DNA for the CDR3 is TGTGCCAGTAGTACCTTAACGGGGAACTACGAGCAGTACTTC. Its translation is CASSTLTGNYEQYF.

The CDR3 reads CASSLRGGRRETQYF. The DNA of the CDR3 is TGTGCCAGCAGCTTACGGGGGGGCCGTCGGGAGACCCAGTACTTC. V and J are TRBV11-2 and TRBJ2-5, with 8 bases identical to TRBD2. The germline V gene has CDR1 SGHAT and CDR2 FQNNGV. CDR3 length: 15 amino acids. V trimming: 2 bases; J trimming: 5 bases; junction bases outside the gene matches: 7.

This clone was detected only a few times. The V and J genes are TRBV5-1 and TRBJ2-1; D is tentatively TRBD1 or TRBD2 (5 bases each). The CDR3 length is 15 residues. Germline V gives CDR1 SGHRS, CDR2 YFSETQ. Trimming removed 0 bases from V and 5 bases from J, with 12 bases in between. The CDR3 nucleotides are TGCGCCAGCAGCTTGGCCGGGACCAGAAACAATGAGCAGTTCTTC. Its translation: CASSLAGTRNNEQFF.

The J gene is TRBJ2-4, the V gene TRBV18; tentatively, D is TRBD1 (5 bases). Germline V lookup: CDR1 KGHSH, CDR2 LQKENI. The CDR3 is 14 residues long. Between the trimmed V and J ends, which lost 3 bases and 8 bases, there was a span of 14 bases. CDR3 in amino acids: CASSPDSRWDIQYF. The CDR3 DNA reads as TGTGCCAGCTCACCCGACAGCCGCTGGGACATTCAGTACTTC. The entire variable domain, with the rest obtained from reference TRBV18 and TRBJ2-4, is as follows: NAGVMQNPRHLVRRRGQEARLRCSPMKGHSHVYWYRQLPEEGLKFMVYLQKENIIDESGMPKERFSAEFPKEGPSILRIQQVVRGDSAAYFCASSPDSRWDIQYFGAGTRLSVL.

The V and J genes are TRBV5-6 and TRBJ1-3; D gene ambiguous. Germline loops: CDR1 SGHDT, CDR2 YYEEEE. CDR3 length: 13 amino acids. V shed 0 bases and J shed 2 bases, with 3 bases lying between them. The CDR3 sequence is CASSLEPGNTIYF. CDR3 DNA: TGTGCCAGCAGCTTGGAACCTGGAAACACCATATATTTT.

The rearrangement links TRBV5-4 to TRBJ2-5; D is perhaps TRBD2 (5 bases). Germline V lookup: CDR1 SGHNT, CDR2 YYREEE (reference sequence). V lost 3 bases to trimming and J lost 1 base, with 13 bases between them. The CDR3 has 15 residues. The DNA of the CDR3 is TGTGCCAGCAGCTCCCGGACTGACTCCCAAGAGACCCAGTACTTC. This sequence encodes CASSSRTDSQETQYF.

This chain connects TRBV7-2 to TRBJ2-7, with D tentatively TRBD2 (5 bases). V lost 5 bases and J 5 bases, leaving 13 bases between the germline ends. In germline, CDR1 is SGHTA, CDR2 FQGNSA. This CDR3 is built from 13 residues. The CDR3 loop is CASSTRGRHEQYF. The CDR3 DNA reads as TGTGCCAGCAGCACTCGGGGTCGCCACGAGCAGTACTTC.